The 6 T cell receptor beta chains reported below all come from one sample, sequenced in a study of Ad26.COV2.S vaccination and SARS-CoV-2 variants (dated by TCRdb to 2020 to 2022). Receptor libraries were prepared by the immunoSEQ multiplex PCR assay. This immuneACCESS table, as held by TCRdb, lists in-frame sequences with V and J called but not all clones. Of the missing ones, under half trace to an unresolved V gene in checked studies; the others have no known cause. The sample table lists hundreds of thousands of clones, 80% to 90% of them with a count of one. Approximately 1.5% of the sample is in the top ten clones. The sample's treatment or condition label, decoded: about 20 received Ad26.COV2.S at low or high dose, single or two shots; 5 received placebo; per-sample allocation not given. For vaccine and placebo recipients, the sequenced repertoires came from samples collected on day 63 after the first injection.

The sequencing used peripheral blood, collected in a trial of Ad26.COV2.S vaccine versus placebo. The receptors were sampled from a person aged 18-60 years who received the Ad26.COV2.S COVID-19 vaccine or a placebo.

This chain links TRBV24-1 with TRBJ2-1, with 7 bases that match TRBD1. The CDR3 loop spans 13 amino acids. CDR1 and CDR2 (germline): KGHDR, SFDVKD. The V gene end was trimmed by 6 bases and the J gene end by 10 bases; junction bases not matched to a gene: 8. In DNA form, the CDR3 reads TGTGCCACCAGTAGGGCAGGGGGTAACGAGCAGTTCTTC. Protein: CATSRAGGNEQFF.

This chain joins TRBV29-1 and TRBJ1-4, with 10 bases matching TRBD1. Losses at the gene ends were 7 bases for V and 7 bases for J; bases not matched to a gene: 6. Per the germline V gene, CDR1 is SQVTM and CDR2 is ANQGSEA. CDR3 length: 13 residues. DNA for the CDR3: TGCAGCGAGAACCGGGACAGGGGTGAAAAACTGTTTTTT. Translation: CSENRDRGEKLFF.

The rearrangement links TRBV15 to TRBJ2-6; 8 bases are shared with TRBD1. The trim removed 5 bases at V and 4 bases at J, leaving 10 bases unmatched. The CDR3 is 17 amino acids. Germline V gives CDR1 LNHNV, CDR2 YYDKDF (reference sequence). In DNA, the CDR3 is TGTGCCACCAGCTCCGGGACAGGTACTTCAGGGGCCAACGTCCTGACTTTC. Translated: CATSSGTGTSGANVLTF.

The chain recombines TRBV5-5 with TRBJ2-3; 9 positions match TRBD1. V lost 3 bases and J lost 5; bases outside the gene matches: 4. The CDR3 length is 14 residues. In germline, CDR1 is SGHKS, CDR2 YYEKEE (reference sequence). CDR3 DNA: TGTGCCAGCAGCTCGAGGACAGGGGTAGATACGCAGTATTTT. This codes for CASSSRTGVDTQYF.

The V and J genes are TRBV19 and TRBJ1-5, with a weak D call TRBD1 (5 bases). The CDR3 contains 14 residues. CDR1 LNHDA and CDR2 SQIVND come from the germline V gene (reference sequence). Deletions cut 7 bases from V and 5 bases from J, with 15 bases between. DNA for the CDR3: TGTGCCAGTACCATGGGAGGGGCCTATCAGCCCCAGCATTTT. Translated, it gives CASTMGGAYQPQHF.

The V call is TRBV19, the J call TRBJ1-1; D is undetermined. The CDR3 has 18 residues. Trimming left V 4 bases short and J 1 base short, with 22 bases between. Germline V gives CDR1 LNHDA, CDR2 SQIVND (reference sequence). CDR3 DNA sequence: TGTGCCAGTAGTAGAGTACGATATGATATAATTAAGAACACTGAAGCTTTCTTT. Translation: CASSRVRYDIIKNTEAFF.